This TCR beta chain was profiled in a study of cytomegalovirus exposure and HLA in healthy donors. Measured with immunoSEQ multiplex PCR; TCRdb has only the in-frame clones, and not every one. The sample shows roughly 70,000 clones, around 94% of them seen only once. The CDR3 contains 15 residues. V shed 4 bases and J 1 base; nucleotides not matched to a gene: 6. The germline gives CDR1 MNHEY, CDR2 SVGAGI. The V call is TRBV6-5, the J call TRBJ2-5, with 7 bases matching TRBD1. This sequence was found in a man aged 18 to 29 in good health and CMV-seropositive. Sequencing was carried out using PBMCs. CDR3 residues: CASSSLQGTQETQYF. The CDR3 nucleotides read TGTGCCAGCAGTTCTCTACAGGGGACCCAAGAGACCCAGTACTTC.